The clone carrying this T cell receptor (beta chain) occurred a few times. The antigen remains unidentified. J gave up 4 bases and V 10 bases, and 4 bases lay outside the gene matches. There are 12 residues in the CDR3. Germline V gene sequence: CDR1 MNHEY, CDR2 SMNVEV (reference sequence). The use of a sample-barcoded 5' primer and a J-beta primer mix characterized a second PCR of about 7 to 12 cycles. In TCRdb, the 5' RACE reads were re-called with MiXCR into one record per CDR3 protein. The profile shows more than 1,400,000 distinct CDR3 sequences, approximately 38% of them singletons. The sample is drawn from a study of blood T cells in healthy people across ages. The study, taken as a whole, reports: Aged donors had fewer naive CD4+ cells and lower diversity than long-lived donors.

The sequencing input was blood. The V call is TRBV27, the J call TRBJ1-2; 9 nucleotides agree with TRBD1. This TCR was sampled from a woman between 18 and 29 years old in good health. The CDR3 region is CATGQGSYGYTF. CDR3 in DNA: TGTGCCACCGGACAGGGGAGCTATGGCTACACCTTC.